One and the same sample provided the 18 T cell receptor beta chains below, sequenced in a study of immune heterogeneity within non-small cell lung tumors. Multiplex PCR relied on 32 V and 13 J primers to amplify TCR beta CDR3. TCRdb re-derived calls from the multiplex PCR reads in MiXCR, one entry per CDR3 protein. The sample lists 12,000 to 15,000 distinct CDR3 sequences, 25% to 35% occurring once. With 600 ng used per sample, the template was genomic DNA from bulk tumor. Multiple biopsies spaced far apart were taken from each primary tumor during surgery. Surgery that was curative in intent was performed on patients with untreated, newly diagnosed non-small cell lung cancer. The specimen sequenced was lung tumor tissue. Receptors were obtained from a woman aged 50 to 60 with non-small cell lung cancer.

On this clonotype itself: With a much larger clone just one base away, this may be a read error. The rearrangement joins TRBV2 to TRBJ2-4, with 10 bases fitting TRBD2. CDR1 SNHLY and CDR2 FYNNEI come from the germline V gene. The CDR3 has 15 residues. The CDR3 nucleotides read TGTACCAGCAGCCCGGGACTAGCGGCCAAAAACATTCAGTACTTC. Translation gives CTSSPGLAAKNIQYF.

The chain is built from TRBV12-3 or TRBV12-4 and TRBJ2-7; D may be TRBD1 or TRBD2 (6 bases each). V lost 4 bases to trimming and J lost 0 bases, with 19 bases between them. CDR3 length: 17 residues. This CDR3 is CASSSVGRGPHSYEQYF. The CDR3 coding sequence is TGTGCCAGCAGTTCCGTGGGCCGGGGGCCCCACTCCTACGAGCAGTACTTC.

This clonotype was seen a single time. The germline gene is not matched at one end of the junction; a read error may be the cause. This chain links TRBV5-1 with TRBJ2-3; a possible D gene is TRBD1 (5 bases). The CDR3 contains 15 residues. CDR1 and CDR2 from the germline V gene are SGHRS and YFSETQ. CDR3 protein: CASRLEVRVTDTQYF. In DNA, the CDR3 is TGCGCCAGCAGATTGGAAGTCAGGGTAACAGATACGCAGTATTTT.

The chain combines TRBV20-1 with TRBJ2-7; D may be TRBD1 (5 bases). The germline V and J ends were trimmed by 3 bases and 2 bases, with 8 bases remaining between them. Germline values: CDR1 DFQATT, CDR2 SNEGSKA (reference sequence). The CDR3 extends over 12 amino acids. DNA of the CDR3: TGCAGTGCTAGGGACACAGCCTACGAGCAGTACTTC. Protein: CSARDTAYEQYF.

This clonotype was recorded only once. One base away lies a much larger clone, so this may be a sequencing read error. The V call is TRBV12-3 or TRBV12-4, the J call TRBJ1-3, with no clear D. CDR3 size: 14 residues. The CDR3 coding sequence is TGTGCCAGCGGTTTATCGGCCGGGCAAGACACCATATATTTT. Amino acids: CASGLSAGQDTIYF.

V and J are TRBV2 and TRBJ2-7; 11 bases align to TRBD1. The CDR3 loop spans 15 amino acids. V lost 3 bases to trimming and J lost 2 bases; unmatched junction nucleotides: 3. Germline V CDR1 and CDR2: SNHLY, FYNNEI. In DNA form, the CDR3 reads TGTGCCAGCAGTGAGGACAGGGGGCTCCCCTACGAGCAGTACTTC. Translation gives CASSEDRGLPYEQYF.

This clonotype was counted at least ten times. The rearrangement links TRBV19 to TRBJ1-2; 9 nucleotides match TRBD1. Unmatched junction bases numbered 10, after V lost 6 bases and J lost 8 bases. Looked up from germline, CDR1 is LNHDA and CDR2 is SQIVND (reference sequence). This CDR3 has 14 residues. CDR3 bases: TGTGCCAGTAGAACTACAGGGGGCCGTGAGGGCTACACCTTC. Translation: CASRTTGGREGYTF. Full variable domain (missing parts from reference TRBV19 and TRBJ1-2): DGGITQSPKYLFRKEGQNVTLSCEQNLNHDAMYWYRQDPGQGLRLIYYSQIVNDFQKGDIAEGYSVSREKKESFPLTVTSAQKNPTAFYLCASRTTGGREGYTFGSGTRLTVV.

This chain links TRBV5-1 with TRBJ2-1; 13 nucleotides line up with TRBD2. This CDR3 comprises 19 residues. CDR1 SGHRS and CDR2 YFSETQ come from the germline V gene. V was pared by 5 bases and J by 7 bases, with 18 bases of the junction left unmatched. The CDR3 nucleotides read TGCGCCAGCAGTGGGGGGGGGACTAGCGGGGACCTGACGAGGAATGAGCAGTTCTTC. Translation gives CASSGGGTSGDLTRNEQFF.

This clonotype appeared many times. This chain connects TRBV6-2 or TRBV6-3 to TRBJ2-3; 7 bases align to TRBD2. V trimming: 6 bases; J trimming: 2 bases; junction bases outside the gene matches: 5. The CDR3 is 14 residues long. Looked up from germline, CDR1 is MNHEY and CDR2 is SVGEGT. DNA of the CDR3: TGTGCCAGCAGCCGGGGAGGGGCCACAGATACGCAGTATTTT. Amino acid sequence: CASSRGGATDTQYF.

As concerns this clonotype: A much larger clone differs by one base, so this may be a read error. It is likely a read error, because the conserved phenylalanine at the end of the CDR3 is missing. This sequence joins TRBV19 and TRBJ1-5; 10 bases line up with TRBD1. The CDR3 runs 14 residues. Germline V gene sequence: CDR1 LNHDA, CDR2 SQIVND (reference sequence). V dropped 7 bases and J dropped 4; count of bases not matched to a gene: 4. CDR3 nucleotide sequence: TGTGCCAGTAACACGGGACAGGGGAATCAGCCCCAGCATCTT. It is translated as CASNTGQGNQPQHL.

This clonotype was counted ten times or more. The chain employs TRBV5-1 and TRBJ2-2, with D possibly TRBD1 on 5 matching bases. Germline-derived CDR1 and CDR2 are SGHRS and YFSETQ. This CDR3 region has 15 residues. Trimming stripped 0 bases from V and 1 base from J, with 7 bases between. Here the CDR3 reads CASSLAGMNTGELFF. CDR3 nucleotide sequence: TGCGCCAGCAGCTTGGCAGGGATGAACACCGGGGAGCTGTTTTTT.

This clonotype was recorded many times. The chain uses TRBV5-6 and TRBJ1-2; TRBD1 agrees at 8 bases. Trimming removed 0 bases from V and 6 bases from J; junction bases left unmatched: 4. The CDR3 is 14 amino acids. CDR1 and CDR2 (germline): SGHDT, YYEEEE. The CDR3 region has the DNA TGTGCCAGCAGCTTGGTAGGGACAGGTGATGGCTACACCTTC. Protein: CASSLVGTGDGYTF.

By sample share, this clonotype is medium-sized. This CDR3 reads CATSRGQGNTEAFF. CDR3 sequence (DNA): TGTGCCACCAGCAGAGGTCAGGGGAACACTGAAGCTTTCTTT. The chain is built from TRBV15 and TRBJ1-1; possibly TRBD1 for D (5 bases). The germline V and J ends were trimmed by 1 base and 1 base, with 7 bases remaining between them. Germline lookup yields CDR1 LNHNV and CDR2 YYDKDF (reference sequence). This CDR3 spans 14 amino acids.

This clonotype has a handful of counts. V is TRBV29-1 and J is TRBJ2-1; D may be TRBD1 (6 bases). With 4 bases removed from V and 5 bases from J, the gap between germline ends came to 15 bases. Looked up from germline, CDR1 is SQVTM and CDR2 is ANQGSEA. The CDR3 consists of 14 residues. The CDR3 DNA follows: TGCAGCGTTGTAGCCTGGGGGCAGAACAATGAGCAGTTCTTC. Its translation: CSVVAWGQNNEQFF.

The chain couples TRBV27 to TRBJ2-7, with D possibly being TRBD2 (5 bases). The CDR3 sequence is 16 residues long. Trimming pared 0 bases from V and 0 bases from J, leaving 12 bases between. Looked up from germline, CDR1 is MNHEY and CDR2 is SMNVEV (reference sequence). The CDR3 DNA reads TGTGCCAGCAGTTTATCGGGTAGCGTGAGCTCCTACGAGCAGTACTTC. This gives the protein CASSLSGSVSSYEQYF.

In this sample, this clonotype turned up a few times. V gene TRBV6-1 combines with J gene TRBJ2-1; a possible D gene is TRBD2 (5 bases). V lost 7 bases to trimming and J lost 9 bases, with 7 bases between them. From germline, CDR1 is MNHNS and CDR2 SASEGT. This CDR3 is 10 amino acids long. CDR3 sequence reads: CASNEGEQFF. CDR3 bases: TGTGCCAGCAACGAGGGTGAGCAGTTCTTC.

Judged by abundance, this clonotype is medium-sized (0.01 to 0.1%). The chain employs TRBV30 and TRBJ1-6; 7 bases match TRBD1. CDR1 GTSNPN and CDR2 SVGIG come from the germline V gene (reference sequence). V lost 4 bases, J lost 9 bases, and 6 bases stayed unmatched. The CDR3 sequence is 13 residues long. CDR3 nucleotide sequence: TGTGCCTGGAACAGGGGCGGTGGTTCACCCCTCCACTTT. It codes for CAWNRGGGSPLHF.

The rearrangement links TRBV2 to TRBJ2-1; tentatively, D is TRBD1 or TRBD2 (5 bases each). This CDR3 contains 14 residues. Looked up from germline, CDR1 is SNHLY and CDR2 is FYNNEI. V shed 6 bases and J shed 5 bases, with 14 bases lying between them. CDR3 sequence (DNA): TGTGCCAGCAGCCAAGGGTTGGGGGACAATGAGCAGTTCTTC. It is translated as CASSQGLGDNEQFF.